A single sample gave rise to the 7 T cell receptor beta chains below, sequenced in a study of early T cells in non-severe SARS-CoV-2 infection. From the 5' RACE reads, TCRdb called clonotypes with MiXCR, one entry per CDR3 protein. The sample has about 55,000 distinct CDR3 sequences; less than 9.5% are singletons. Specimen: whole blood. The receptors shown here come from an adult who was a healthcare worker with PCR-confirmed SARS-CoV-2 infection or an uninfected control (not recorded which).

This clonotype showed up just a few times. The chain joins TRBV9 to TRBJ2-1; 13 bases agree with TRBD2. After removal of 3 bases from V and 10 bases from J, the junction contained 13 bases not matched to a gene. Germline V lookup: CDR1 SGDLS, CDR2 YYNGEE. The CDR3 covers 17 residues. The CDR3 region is CASSGPWTSGSPEEQFF. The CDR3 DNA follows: TGTGCCAGCAGCGGCCCGTGGACTAGCGGGAGTCCGGAGGAGCAGTTCTTC.

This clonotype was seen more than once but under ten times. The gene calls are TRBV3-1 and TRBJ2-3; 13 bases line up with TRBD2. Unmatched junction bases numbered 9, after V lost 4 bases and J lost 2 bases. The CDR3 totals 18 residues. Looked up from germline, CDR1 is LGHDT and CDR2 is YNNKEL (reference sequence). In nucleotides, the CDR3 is TGTGCCAGCAGCCCGGGACTAGCGGGACGAGGCCCCACAGATACGCAGTATTTT. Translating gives CASSPGLAGRGPTDTQYF.

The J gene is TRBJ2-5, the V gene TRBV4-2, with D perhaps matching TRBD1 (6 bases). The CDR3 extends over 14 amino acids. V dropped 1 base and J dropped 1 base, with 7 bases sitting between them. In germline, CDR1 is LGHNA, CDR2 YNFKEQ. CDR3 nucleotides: TGTGCCAGCAGCCAAGGAGGGGGCCAAGAGACCCAGTACTTC. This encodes CASSQGGGQETQYF.

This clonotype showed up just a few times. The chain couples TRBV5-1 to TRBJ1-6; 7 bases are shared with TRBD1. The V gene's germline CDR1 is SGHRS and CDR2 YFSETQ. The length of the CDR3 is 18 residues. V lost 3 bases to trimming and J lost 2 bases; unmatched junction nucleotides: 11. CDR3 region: CASSSGTALSTYNSPLHF. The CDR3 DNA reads TGCGCCAGCAGCTCCGGGACAGCCCTTTCCACCTATAATTCACCCCTCCACTTT. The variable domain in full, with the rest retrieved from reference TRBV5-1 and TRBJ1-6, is KAGVTQTPRYLIKTRGQQVTLSCSPISGHRSVSWYQQTPGQGLQFLFEYFSETQRNKGNFPGRFSGRQFSNSRSEMNVSTLELGDSALYLCASSSGTALSTYNSPLHFGNGTRLTVT.

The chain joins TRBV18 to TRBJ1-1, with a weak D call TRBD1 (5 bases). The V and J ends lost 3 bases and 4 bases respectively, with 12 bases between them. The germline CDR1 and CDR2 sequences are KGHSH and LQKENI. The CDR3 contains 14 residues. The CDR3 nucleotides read TGTGCCAGCTCACCTGAGATGGGGGTCACTGAAGCTTTCTTT. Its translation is CASSPEMGVTEAFF.

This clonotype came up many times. CDR3 sequence (DNA): TGTGCCAGCAGGGTTCGTGGTACCGGGGAGCTGTTTTTT. Translated, it gives CASRVRGTGELFF. V and J are TRBV6-5 and TRBJ2-2; D uncertain. The V gene's germline CDR1 is MNHEY and CDR2 SVGAGI. This CDR3 has 13 residues. V shed 6 bases and J shed 5 bases, with 10 bases lying between them.

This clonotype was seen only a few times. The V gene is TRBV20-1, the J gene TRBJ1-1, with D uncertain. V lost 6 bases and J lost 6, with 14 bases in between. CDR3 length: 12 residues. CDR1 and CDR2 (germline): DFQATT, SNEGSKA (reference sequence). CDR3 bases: TGCAGTGCACTGGTCGGGGAGCCTGAAGCTTTCTTT. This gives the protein CSALVGEPEAFF.